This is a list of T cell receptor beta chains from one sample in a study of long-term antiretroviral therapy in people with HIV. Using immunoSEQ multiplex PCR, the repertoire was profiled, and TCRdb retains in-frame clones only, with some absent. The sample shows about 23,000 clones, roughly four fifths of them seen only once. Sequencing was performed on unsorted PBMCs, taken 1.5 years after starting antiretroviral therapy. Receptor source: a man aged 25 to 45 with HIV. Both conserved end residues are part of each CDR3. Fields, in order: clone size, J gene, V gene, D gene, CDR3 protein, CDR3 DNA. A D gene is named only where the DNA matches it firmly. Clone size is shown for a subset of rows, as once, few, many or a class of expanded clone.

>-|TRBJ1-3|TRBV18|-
CASSPAESQIAGNTIYF
TGTGCCAGCTCACCGGCGGAAAGCCAAATAGCTGGAAACACCATATATTTT
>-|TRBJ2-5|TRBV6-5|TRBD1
CASSNRDRETQYF
TGTGCCAGCAGTAACCGGGACAGAGAGACCCAGTACTTC
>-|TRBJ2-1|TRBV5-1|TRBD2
CASSLLAGDEQFF
TGCGCCAGCAGCTTACTAGCGGGAGATGAGCAGTTCTTC
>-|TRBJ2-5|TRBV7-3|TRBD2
CASSLEPSGQETQYF
TGTGCCAGCAGCTTAGAACCTAGCGGCCAAGAGACCCAGTACTTC
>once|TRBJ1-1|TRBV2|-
CASSEFAGGDTEAFF
TGTGCCAGCAGTGAATTTGCGGGGGGCGACACTGAAGCTTTCTTT
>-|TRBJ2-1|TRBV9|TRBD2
CASSVLASGYNEQFF
TGTGCCAGCAGCGTATTGGCTAGCGGTTACAATGAGCAGTTCTTC
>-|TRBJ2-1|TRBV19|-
CASSIVGWTTPSYNEQFF
TGTGCCAGTAGTATAGTCGGATGGACTACCCCCTCCTACAATGAGCAGTTCTTC
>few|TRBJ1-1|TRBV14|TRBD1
CASSQLGQGTVNTEAFF
TGTGCCAGCAGCCAACTAGGACAGGGAACCGTGAACACTGAAGCTTTCTTT
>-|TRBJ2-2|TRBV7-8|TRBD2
CASSLGASGITGELFF
TGTGCCAGCAGCTTAGGTGCTAGCGGGATCACCGGGGAGCTGTTTTTT
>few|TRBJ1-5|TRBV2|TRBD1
CARGGTADSNQPQHF
TGTGCCAGGGGTGGGACAGCAGATAGCAATCAGCCCCAGCATTTT
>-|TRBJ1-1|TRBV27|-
CASSLTGVNTEAFF
TGTGCCAGCAGTTTAACAGGAGTGAACACTGAAGCTTTCTTT
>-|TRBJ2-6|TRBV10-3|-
CAIGATGANVLTF
TGTGCCATTGGGGCGACTGGGGCCAACGTCCTGACTTTC
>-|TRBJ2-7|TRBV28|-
CASSFGQGRNPEQYF
TGTGCCAGCAGTTTTGGGCAGGGGCGAAATCCCGAGCAGTACTTC
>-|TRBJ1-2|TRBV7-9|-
CASSYTDVRQEAYGYTF
TGTGCCAGCAGCTATACAGATGTCAGACAGGAAGCGTATGGCTACACCTTC
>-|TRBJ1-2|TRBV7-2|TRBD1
CASSFTPTGGGYGYTF
TGTGCCAGCAGCTTTACCCCGACAGGGGGCGGGTATGGCTACACCTTC
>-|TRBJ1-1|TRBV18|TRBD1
CASSPGTGGTTEAFF
TGTGCCAGCTCACCCGGGACAGGGGGGACGACTGAAGCTTTCTTT
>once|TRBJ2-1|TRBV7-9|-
CASSSQGGRDEQFF
TGTGCCAGCAGTTCCCAAGGGGGGCGAGATGAGCAGTTCTTC
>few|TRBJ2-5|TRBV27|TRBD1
CASSLYGAGTGSETQYF
TGTGCCAGCAGTTTATATGGGGCCGGGACAGGGAGTGAGACCCAGTACTTC
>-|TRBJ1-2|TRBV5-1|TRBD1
CASSDGTGERGYGYTF
TGCGCCAGCAGCGACGGGACAGGGGAAAGGGGCTATGGCTACACCTTC
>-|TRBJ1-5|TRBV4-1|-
CASSQAGTTYQPQHF
TGCGCCAGCAGCCAAGCGGGCACCACCTATCAGCCCCAGCATTTT
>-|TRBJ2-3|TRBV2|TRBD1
CASSRRTGGEDTQYF
TGTGCCAGCAGTAGAAGGACAGGGGGCGAAGATACGCAGTATTTT
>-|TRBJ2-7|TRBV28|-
CASSLSYRDTYEQYF
TGTGCCAGCAGTTTATCCTACAGAGATACCTACGAGCAGTACTTC
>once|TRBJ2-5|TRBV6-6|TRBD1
CASSSGTGETQYF
TGTGCCAGCAGCTCTGGGACAGGAGAGACCCAGTACTTC
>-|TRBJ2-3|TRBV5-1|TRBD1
CASSLTGEAGTDTQYF
TGCGCCAGCAGCCTGACAGGGGAGGCGGGCACAGATACGCAGTATTTT
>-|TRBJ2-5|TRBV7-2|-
CASSPMSGGGETQYF
TGTGCCAGCAGTCCTATGAGTGGGGGAGGAGAGACCCAGTACTTC
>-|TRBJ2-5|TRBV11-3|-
CASSFSGETQYF
TGTGCCAGCAGCTTTTCAGGAGAGACCCAGTACTTC
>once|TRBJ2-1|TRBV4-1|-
CASSHVSGNEQFF
TGCGCCAGCAGCCATGTTAGCGGCAATGAGCAGTTCTTC
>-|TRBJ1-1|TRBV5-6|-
CASSLISGGDTEAFF
TGTGCCAGCAGCTTGATATCTGGAGGGGACACTGAAGCTTTCTTT
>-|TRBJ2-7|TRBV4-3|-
CASSQIAGTSYEQYF
TGCGCCAGCAGCCAAATCGCAGGAACATCCTACGAGCAGTACTTC
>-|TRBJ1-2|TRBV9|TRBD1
CASSGGQMFNYGYTF
TGTGCCAGCAGCGGGGGACAGATGTTTAACTATGGCTACACCTTC
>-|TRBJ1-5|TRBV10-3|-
CAISQGIYSNQPQHF
TGTGCCATCAGTCAGGGAATCTATAGCAATCAGCCCCAGCATTTT
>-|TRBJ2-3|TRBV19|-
CASSLGEGKSTDTQYF
TGTGCCAGTAGTCTAGGGGAAGGCAAGAGCACAGATACGCAGTATTTT
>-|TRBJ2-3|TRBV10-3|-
CAISNVDTQYF
TGTGCCATCAGTAATGTAGATACGCAGTATTTT
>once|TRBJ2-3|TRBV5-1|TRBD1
CASFGTGEDTQYF
TGCGCCAGCTTCGGGACAGGGGAAGATACGCAGTATTTT
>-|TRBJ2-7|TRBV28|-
CASSLAGHLYEQYF
TGTGCCAGCAGTTTAGCGGGACACCTTTACGAGCAGTACTTC
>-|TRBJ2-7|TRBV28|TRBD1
CASSAGQGGNEQYF
TGTGCCAGCAGCGCGGGACAGGGTGGCAACGAGCAGTACTTC
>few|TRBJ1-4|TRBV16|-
CASSQVVSQGTPNEKLFF
TGTGCCAGCAGCCAAGTCGTATCTCAGGGGACTCCTAATGAAAAACTGTTTTTT
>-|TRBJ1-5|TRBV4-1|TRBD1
CASSQQTGGGNQPQHF
TGCGCCAGCAGCCAGCAAACAGGGGGCGGCAATCAGCCCCAGCATTTT
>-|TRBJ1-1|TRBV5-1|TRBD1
CASSPGQGNTEAFF
TGCGCCAGCAGCCCTGGACAGGGGAACACTGAAGCTTTCTTT
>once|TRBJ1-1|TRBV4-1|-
CASKGRLVSGTEAFF
TGCGCCAGCAAGGGGAGACTGGTCTCGGGCACTGAAGCTTTCTTT
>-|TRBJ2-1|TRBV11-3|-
CASSLDRAAKQFF
TGTGCCAGCAGCTTAGATAGAGCCGCAAAGCAGTTCTTC
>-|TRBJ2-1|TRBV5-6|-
CASRSGPPQGNEQFF
TGTGCCAGCAGGTCGGGACCCCCTCAGGGAAATGAGCAGTTCTTC
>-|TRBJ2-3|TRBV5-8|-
CASTQGASSSTDTQYF
TGTGCCAGCACACAGGGCGCGTCTTCTTCGACAGATACGCAGTATTTT
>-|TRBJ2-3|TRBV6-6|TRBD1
CASRTGGRTDTQYF
TGTGCCAGCAGAACAGGGGGCCGCACAGATACGCAGTATTTT
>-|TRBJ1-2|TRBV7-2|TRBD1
CASSRDRGDYGYTF
TGTGCCAGCAGCCGGGACAGGGGTGACTATGGCTACACCTTC
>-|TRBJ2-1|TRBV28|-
CASSLQGGHEQFF
TGTGCCAGCAGCCTCCAGGGGGGACATGAGCAGTTCTTC
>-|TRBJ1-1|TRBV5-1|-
CASNDSGNTEAFF
TGCGCCAGCAACGACTCTGGAAACACTGAAGCTTTCTTT